Listed below are T cell receptor beta chains from one sample, sequenced in a study of PD-1 blockade in classical Hodgkin lymphoma. The table came from immunoSEQ multiplex PCR; TCRdb's copy has only in-frame clones and leaves some out. The sample contains 70,000 or so clones, over 90% of which appear only once. The sample comprised peripheral blood mononuclear cells (PBMCs). All receptors come from a human donor with classical Hodgkin lymphoma. Each CDR3 is given with its conserved first and last residue. A D gene is named only where the DNA matches it firmly. Size values are once, few and many counts, or a class for expanded clones, and some rows have none.

TRBJ2-3 | TRBV4-1 | TRBD1 | . | TGCGCCAGCAGTCCCATTGGACAGGGCACAGATACGCAGTATTTT | CASSPIGQGTDTQYF
TRBJ1-5 | TRBV4-1 | . | . | TGCGCCAGCGGCAACTACAGATTTAGCAATCAGCCCCAGCATTTT | CASGNYRFSNQPQHF
TRBJ1-1 | TRBV5-1 | TRBD1 | . | TGCGCCAGCAGCTTTTGGACAGGGGGCATGGGGAACACTGAAGCTTTCTTT | CASSFWTGGMGNTEAFF
TRBJ2-7 | TRBV6-5 | . | . | TGTGCCAGCAGACCTACCACGGGACAAGCCTACGAGCAGTACTTC | CASRPTTGQAYEQYF
TRBJ2-1 | TRBV5-4 | TRBD1 | . | TGTGCCAGCAGCCCTAACCCGGTGGACAGGGCCTACAATGAGCAGTTCTTC | CASSPNPVDRAYNEQFF
TRBJ1-2 | TRBV9 | TRBD1 | . | TGTGCCAGCAGCCCGGGGACAGGAAATTATGGCTACACCTTC | CASSPGTGNYGYTF
TRBJ1-5 | TRBV7-2 | . | . | TGTGCCAGCAGCAGCGGAGTAGCTTATCAGCCCCAGCATTTT | CASSSGVAYQPQHF
TRBJ2-2 | TRBV7-2 | TRBD2 | . | TGTGCCAGCAGCTATGGACTAGCGTCGACCGGGGAGCTGTTTTTT | CASSYGLASTGELFF
TRBJ2-3 | TRBV7-2 | TRBD2 | . | TGTGCCAGCAGCTCCTTAGCGGGGCCCACAGATACGCAGTATTTT | CASSSLAGPTDTQYF
TRBJ2-5 | TRBV2 | . | . | TGTGCCAGCAATTTCGGGGGGCAGGGGCGGGAGACCCAGTACTTC | CASNFGGQGRETQYF
TRBJ2-3 | TRBV6-1 | . | few | TGTGCCATATCCCCGGGGGGCACAGATACGCAGTATTTT | CAISPGGTDTQYF
TRBJ1-2 | TRBV7-9 | . | . | TGTGCCAGCAGCTCCGGGACCTTCTATGGCTACACCTTC | CASSSGTFYGYTF
TRBJ2-7 | TRBV5-1 | . | once | TGCGCCAGCAGCTCCGGGACGGTTTACGAGCAGTACTTC | CASSSGTVYEQYF
TRBJ2-2 | TRBV25-1 | TRBD1 | . | TGTGCCAGCAGTGGGACAGGGGCCCTTGGCACCGGGGAGCTGTTTTTT | CASSGTGALGTGELFF
TRBJ2-5 | TRBV11-2 | . | . | TGTGCCAGCAGCTTAGTGGCGGGGACCCAGTACTTC | CASSLVAGTQYF
TRBJ1-5 | TRBV28 | . | . | TGTGCCAGCAGTTTAGTACAGGGCGGGAGTAATCAGCCCCAGCATTTT | CASSLVQGGSNQPQHF
TRBJ2-1 | TRBV29-1 | TRBD2 | . | TGCAGCGTTGTGTGGCTACGGGACTACCAACGGGGTGAGCAGTTCTTC | CSVVWLRDYQRGEQFF
TRBJ1-2 | TRBV18 | . | once | TGTGCCAGCTCACTCCAGGAGAGGATACCTGGCTATGGCTACACCTTC | CASSLQERIPGYGYTF
TRBJ2-2 | TRBV29-1 | . | once | TGCAGCGTTTCTGACAGCGCCGGGGAGCTGTTTTTT | CSVSDSAGELFF
TRBJ1-4 | TRBV11-1 | . | . | TGTGCCAGCAGCGACGCAGGGTCAACTAATGAAAAACTGTTTTTT | CASSDAGSTNEKLFF
TRBJ1-1 | TRBV18 | . | . | TGTGCCAGCTCAGACGATCGGGACCGCGAAGCTTTCTTT | CASSDDRDREAFF
TRBJ2-5 | TRBV11-1 | . | . | TGTGCCAGCAGCCCAGGGTTTGACTGGCAGGGGGAGACCCAGTACTTC | CASSPGFDWQGETQYF
TRBJ2-6 | TRBV10-3 | TRBD1 | . | TGTGCCATCAGTGGGGACAGATACGACTCTGGGGCCAACGTCCTGACTTTC | CAISGDRYDSGANVLTF
TRBJ2-3 | TRBV11-2 | . | . | TGTGCCAGCAGCTTTGAGGGGCTGGGGACAGATACGCAGTATTTT | CASSFEGLGTDTQYF
TRBJ2-1 | TRBV5-1 | . | . | TGCGCCAGCAGCTTGGGGTGGACAGTTGAGCAGTTCTTC | CASSLGWTVEQFF
TRBJ1-2 | TRBV28 | . | . | TGTGCCAGCGTGACACCCAATCTAAACTATGGCTACACCTTC | CASVTPNLNYGYTF
TRBJ1-4 | TRBV28 | . | . | TGTGCCAGCAGTCTCCTAGACGAAAAACTGTTTTTT | CASSLLDEKLFF
TRBJ2-7 | TRBV6-6 | TRBD1 | few | TGTGCCAGCAGTGATTCGGGACAGGGGACCTACGAGCAGTACTTC | CASSDSGQGTYEQYF
TRBJ2-3 | TRBV10-3 | TRBD2 | . | TGTGCCATCGCCTTAGCGGGGGGCACAGATACGCAGTATTTT | CAIALAGGTDTQYF
TRBJ2-7 | TRBV7-2 | . | once | TGTGCCAGCACCTACAGCAGGGGATCCTACGAGCAGTACTTC | CASTYSRGSYEQYF
TRBJ1-6 | TRBV27 | . | . | TGTGCCAGCAGACCCGCAGGGGTTAATTCACCCCTCCACTTT | CASRPAGVNSPLHF
TRBJ2-2 | TRBV9 | . | once | TGTGCCAGCAGCGTAGGAGCAGCCTTAATCACCGGGGAGCTGTTTTTT | CASSVGAALITGELFF
TRBJ2-7 | TRBV15 | . | . | TGTGCCACCAGCAGAGACCAGACCTACGAGCAGTACTTC | CATSRDQTYEQYF
TRBJ2-2 | TRBV7-9 | . | . | TGTGCCAGCATCCTATCAGGGGTAAGTGGCACCGGGGAGCTGTTTTTT | CASILSGVSGTGELFF
TRBJ1-1 | TRBV2 | . | few | TGTGCCAGCACCACACTAATAGACACTGAAGCTTTCTTT | CASTTLIDTEAFF
TRBJ1-4 | TRBV7-9 | . | . | TGTGCCAGCAGCTACCGGGCAACTAATGAAAAACTGTTTTTT | CASSYRATNEKLFF
TRBJ1-2 | TRBV29-1 | . | . | TGCAGCGCTGCGACAGGAACCTATTATGGCTACACCTTC | CSAATGTYYGYTF
TRBJ2-5 | TRBV6-1 | . | . | TGTGCCAGCAGTCCAAACCGGGAGACCCAGTACTTC | CASSPNRETQYF
TRBJ2-4 | TRBV19 | . | . | TGTGCCAGTAGTATAGATCAGCGTCTAGCCAAAAACATTCAGTACTTC | CASSIDQRLAKNIQYF
TRBJ2-3 | TRBV25-1 | . | . | TGTGCCAGCAGTGTTGGGGCTACGCAGTATTTT | CASSVGATQYF
TRBJ2-5 | TRBV6-1 | . | . | TGTGCCAGCAGTTTGGGGGTTAAAGAGACCCAGTACTTC | CASSLGVKETQYF
TRBJ2-1 | TRBV2 | TRBD2 | . | TGTGCCAGCGCCCGAGGGACTATAATAAATGAGCAGTTCTTC | CASARGTIINEQFF
TRBJ1-5 | TRBV30 | . | few | TGTGCCTGGAGTGGGCAGAGCAATCAGCCCCAGCATTTT | CAWSGQSNQPQHF
TRBJ2-7 | TRBV6-1 | TRBD1 | . | TGTGCCAGCAGCTCGACAGGGCCAACCTACGAGCAGTACTTC | CASSSTGPTYEQYF
TRBJ2-6 | TRBV19 | . | . | TGTGCCAGTACCCCCGCCTCAGTTACAGGGGCCAACGTCCTGACTTTC | CASTPASVTGANVLTF
TRBJ2-3 | TRBV7-2 | . | once | TGTGCCAGCAGCCACCTCAAGGGCACCGAAAGCACAGATACGCAGTATTTT | CASSHLKGTESTDTQYF
TRBJ2-5 | TRBV13 | . | . | TGTGCCAGCAGCTTAAAGCCACAACAAGAGACCCAGTACTTC | CASSLKPQQETQYF
TRBJ2-5 | TRBV2 | . | . | TGTGCCAGCAGTTTCGGGGGGCAGGGGCGGGAGACCCAGTACTTC | CASSFGGQGRETQYF
TRBJ1-1 | TRBV27 | . | . | TGTGCCAGCAGTTTATGGGCGGAAAACACTGAAGCTTTCTTT | CASSLWAENTEAFF
TRBJ2-7 | TRBV27 | . | . | TGTGCCAGCAGTTTGTACGGGCCTACCTACGAGCAGTACTTC | CASSLYGPTYEQYF
TRBJ1-4 | TRBV28 | TRBD1 | . | TGTGCCAGCAGTTCCATAGGGACAGGGGAGGGAAAACTGTTTTTT | CASSSIGTGEGKLFF